Listed below are T cell receptor beta chains from one sample, sequenced in a study of T cells in Graves' hyperthyroidism and ophthalmopathy. TCRdb recomputed calls from the multiplex PCR reads with MiXCR, one row per CDR3 protein. The data contain a few hundred thousand distinct CDR3 sequences, about 15% of them singletons. The sequencing sample was made of blood. The receptors derive from a woman younger than 45 with Graves' hyperthyroidism. Both conserved end residues are trimmed from each CDR3. D genes are given only for firm matches.

>TRBV12-3/TRBV12-4|TRBJ1-5|NA
ASREGSIGNQPQH
>TRBV6-2/TRBV6-3|TRBJ2-7|NA
ASRTGIEQY
>TRBV20-1|TRBJ1-2|NA
SAASDDLNYGYT
>TRBV5-1|TRBJ2-1|TRBD2
ASSSLAGGPNEQF
>TRBV12-3/TRBV12-4|TRBJ2-1|NA
ASSSLGDEQF
>TRBV5-1|TRBJ2-3|NA
ASSLESGDTDTQY
>TRBV6-5|TRBJ2-7|TRBD2
ASRTLGEWGTSGSYEQY
>TRBV7-2|TRBJ2-2|NA
ASSGAGTDTGELF
>TRBV20-1|TRBJ2-1|TRBD2
SARKPSGTYNEQF
>TRBV27|TRBJ2-1|NA
ASRQSGKQF
>TRBV6-1|TRBJ2-7|TRBD2
ASSLAGDIYEQY
>TRBV6-2/TRBV6-3|TRBJ2-7|NA
ASSYAGRGSPGHTEQY
>TRBV5-1|TRBJ1-1|NA
ASSLFEGMNTEAF
>TRBV11-3|TRBJ1-5|NA
ASRLRAGTRKFLWDQPQH
>TRBV7-2|TRBJ2-5|NA
ASKAEQETQY
>TRBV19|TRBJ2-7|TRBD2
ASSIRVAGDYEQY
>TRBV2|TRBJ1-5|NA
ASSEAYINQPQH
>TRBV12-3/TRBV12-4|TRBJ2-6|NA
ASTLRVGSGANVLT
>TRBV7-2|TRBJ2-1|TRBD2
ASSRTPGLAGYNEQF
>TRBV29-1|TRBJ2-3|NA
SVQGGGGPTDTQC
>TRBV6-1|TRBJ2-3|TRBD2
ASSLAGQLDTQY
>TRBV5-4|TRBJ1-4|TRBD1
ASSVKDRGQEKLF
>TRBV12-3/TRBV12-4|TRBJ2-7|TRBD1
ASRAGTGFSYEQY
>TRBV20-1|TRBJ2-2|NA
SARWRNTGELF
>TRBV28|TRBJ2-5|NA
ASSPGMETQY
>TRBV25-1|TRBJ2-5|TRBD2
ASSEVLVRLAGETQY
>TRBV7-2|TRBJ1-4|NA
ASSLVGGRVGEKLF
>TRBV5-1|TRBJ1-1|NA
ASTGLNAEAF
>TRBV27|TRBJ1-4|TRBD1
ASKIQGADEKLF
>TRBV5-1|TRBJ1-1|NA
ASSRETGTSEAF
>TRBV7-6|TRBJ1-1|NA
ASSSQEYTEAF
>TRBV10-3|TRBJ2-1|NA
AIQNYNEQF
>TRBV12-3/TRBV12-4|TRBJ1-4|NA
ASRSTVATNEKLF
>TRBV4-3|TRBJ2-4|TRBD1
ASSQEKQGRGTAKNIQY
>TRBV18|TRBJ1-5|NA
ASSPGRVGQPQH
>TRBV10-3|TRBJ2-7|NA
AIKEGGPYEQY
>TRBV11-2|TRBJ2-1|NA
ASSSPRGSPYNEQF
>TRBV29-1|TRBJ2-7|NA
SVYTGLLQY